This T cell receptor beta chain appears in the sequencing data of a study of T cell responses to AZD1222 COVID-19 vaccine. Profiled with immunoSEQ multiplex PCR; TCRdb holds only in-frame clones, not every one. Among tens of thousands of clones, 87% were seen once, and the ten largest hold roughly 17%. CDR1 and CDR2 (germline): MNHEY, SVGEGT. The CDR3 spans 14 residues. V dropped 6 bases and J dropped 4; count of bases not matched to a gene: 7. The receptor was derived from an adult in good health. The rearrangement uses TRBV6-2 or TRBV6-3 and TRBJ2-5; 8 bases map to TRBD1. The specimen was peripheral blood, collected on day 0 of AZD1222 vaccination. CDR3 sequence (DNA): TGTGCCAGCAGCTTTCTCAGGGGGCGAGAGACCCAGTACTTC. The encoded protein is CASSFLRGRETQYF.